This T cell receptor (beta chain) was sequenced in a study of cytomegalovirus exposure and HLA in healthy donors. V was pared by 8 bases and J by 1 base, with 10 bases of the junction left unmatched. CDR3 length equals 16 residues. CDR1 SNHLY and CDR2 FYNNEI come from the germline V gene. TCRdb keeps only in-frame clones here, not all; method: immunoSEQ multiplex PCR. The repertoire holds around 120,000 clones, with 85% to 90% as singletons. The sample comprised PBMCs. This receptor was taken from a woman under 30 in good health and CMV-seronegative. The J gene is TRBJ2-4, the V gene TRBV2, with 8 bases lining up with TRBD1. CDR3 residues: CASGTGGRLAKNIQYF. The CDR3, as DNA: TGTGCCAGCGGCACAGGGGGACGGCTCGCCAAAAACATTCAGTACTTC.